The clone carrying this T cell receptor (beta chain) was observed many times. V lost 6 bases to trimming and J lost 6 bases, with 7 bases between them. The CDR3 has 11 amino acids. CDR1 and CDR2 from the germline V gene are LGHDT and YNNKEL (reference sequence). This sample is drawn from a study of T cells after yellow fever vaccination. TCRdb re-analysed the 5' RACE reads in MiXCR, keeping a single row per CDR3 protein. In the table there are 200,000 to 300,000 distinct CDR3 sequences, roughly 7.2% of which are singletons. The receptor's source is a young man who received the YFV17D yellow fever vaccine. The rearrangement links TRBV3-1 to TRBJ2-3; D gene unclear. Sequencing used CD4+ T cells sorted from PBMCs, obtained 15 days after the yellow fever booster vaccination. As DNA, the CDR3 is TGTGCCAGCAGTCATCGGGATACGCAGTATTTT. As protein: CASSHRDTQYF.